This TCR beta chain was captured by sequencing in a study of identical twins. Germline V gene lookup returns CDR1 SGHRS and CDR2 YFSETQ. The CDR3 has 15 residues. Trimming cost V 0 bases and J 3 bases, with 12 bases left between them. TCRdb reprocessed the 5' RACE reads via MiXCR and lists one record per CDR3 protein. The table records about 890,000 distinct CDR3 sequences, over 9% of them present only once. These data are also associated with another study on yellow fever vaccine responses in identical twins.

Sequencing used PBMCs. The clonotype comes from a woman aged 18 to 35 in good health. The chain links TRBV5-1 to TRBJ2-5; the D is unclear. CDR3 nucleotide sequence: TGCGCCAGCAGCTTGGTCGGGCCAACGAAAGAGACCCAGTACTTC. Protein: CASSLVGPTKETQYF.